These 29 T cell receptor beta chains were sequenced from one sample in a study of cytomegalovirus exposure and HLA in healthy donors. 13 Jbeta primers and 60 Vbeta primers were used for the PCR. Profiled with immunoSEQ multiplex PCR; TCRdb holds only in-frame clones, not every one. Seen here are roughly 150,000 clones, approximately 9% observed once, and the top ten hold 1.5% to 2%. The sequenced sample was PBMCs. These receptors all come from a male donor in good health and CMV-seronegative.

This clone was found a few times. The rearrangement joins TRBV5-1 to TRBJ2-7; possibly TRBD1 for D (5 bases). Looked up from germline, CDR1 is SGHRS and CDR2 is YFSETQ. The V gene lost 5 bases and the J gene lost 6 bases, with 18 bases spanning the gap. The CDR3 length is 14 residues. For the CDR3, the DNA is TGCGCCAGCAGACCGACGGGTCAGGGAATCGAGCAGTACTTC. It yields the protein CASRPTGQGIEQYF.

V gene TRBV5-4 combines with J gene TRBJ2-3; D not resolved. The V gene lost 9 bases and the J gene lost 0 bases, with 5 bases spanning the gap. CDR1 and CDR2 from the germline V gene are SGHNT and YYREEE (reference sequence). There are 11 residues in the CDR3. The chain's CDR3 is CATLSTDTQYF. The CDR3 nucleotides read TGTGCCACCCTTAGCACAGATACGCAGTATTTT.

This clone has just a few counts. This rearrangement joins TRBV4-1 to TRBJ2-1; TRBD1 matches 8 bases. This CDR3 spans 15 amino acids. Per the germline V gene, CDR1 is MGHRA and CDR2 is YSYEKL. J was trimmed by 1 base and V by 5 bases; bases with no gene match: 4. CDR3 nucleotide sequence: TGCGCCAGCAGCGAGGACAGGGCGTCCTACAATGAGCAGTTCTTC. Its translation: CASSEDRASYNEQFF.

The rearrangement joins TRBV28 to TRBJ1-2; tentative D call: TRBD1 (6 bases). This CDR3 spans 13 amino acids. V lost 6 bases to trimming and J lost 5 bases, with 13 bases between them. Germline CDR1 is MDHEN and CDR2 is SYDVKM. CDR3 amino acids: CASSLQGWYGYTF. The CDR3 coding sequence is TGTGCCAGCAGCCTACAGGGTTGGTATGGCTACACCTTC.

A few counts support this clone. This chain uses TRBV19 with TRBJ2-3; 7 bases align to TRBD1. The CDR3 extends over 15 amino acids. With V trimmed by 6 bases and J by 1 base, 7 bases remained unmatched. Per germline, CDR1 LNHDA and CDR2 SQIVND (reference sequence). CDR3 in amino acids: CASRVGTARTDTQYF. DNA of the CDR3: TGTGCCAGTAGAGTGGGGACAGCCCGCACAGATACGCAGTATTTT.

There are a few counts of this clone. V and J are TRBV15 and TRBJ1-2; D might be TRBD1 (6 bases). The ends were cut back, 5 bases at V and 0 bases at J, with 13 bases in the middle. Germline CDR1 and CDR2: LNHNV and YYDKDF (reference sequence). There are 15 residues in the CDR3. The CDR3 bases are TGTGCCACCAGCGCCCGGGACACAGCTAACTATGGCTACACCTTC. It specifies CATSARDTANYGYTF.

This clone was seen more than once but under ten times. The chain combines TRBV19 with TRBJ1-5, with D perhaps TRBD1 (6 bases). Between the trimmed V and J ends, which lost 3 bases and 0 bases, there was a span of 9 bases. The CDR3 sequence is 15 residues long. Germline CDR1 reads LNHDA; CDR2 reads SQIVND (reference sequence). The CDR3 protein is CASSIGTFSNQPQHF. The CDR3 nucleotides read TGTGCCAGTAGTATTGGGACATTTAGCAATCAGCCCCAGCATTTT.

V usage is TRBV6-1 and J usage is TRBJ2-4; D perhaps matches TRBD1 (5 bases). Germline CDR1 is MNHNS and CDR2 is SASEGT. This CDR3 region has 11 residues. Trimming pared 4 bases from V and 11 bases from J, leaving 9 bases between. The CDR3 is CASSGDSLQYF. As DNA, the CDR3 is TGTGCCAGCAGTGGCGACAGTCTTCAGTACTTC.

The rearrangement uses TRBV19 and TRBJ1-6; possible D gene TRBD1, 5 bases. CDR3 length: 16 amino acids. With 3 bases removed from V and 7 bases from J, the gap between germline ends came to 16 bases. From germline, CDR1 is LNHDA and CDR2 SQIVND (reference sequence). CDR3 nucleotides: TGTGCCAGTAGTATCTCTACGGGGGGGTTGAATTCACCCCTCCACTTT. This codes for CASSISTGGLNSPLHF.

This clone has just a few counts. Other DNA sequences within the sample encode an identical CDR3. The chain couples TRBV5-4 to TRBJ1-1; D remains ambiguous. Germline V gives CDR1 SGHNT, CDR2 YYREEE (reference sequence). CDR3 size: 16 residues. Between the trimmed V and J ends, which lost 1 base and 2 bases, there was a span of 15 bases. The CDR3 here is CASSLNANSLNTEAFF. The CDR3, as DNA: TGTGCCAGCAGCTTGAACGCTAACAGCTTAAACACTGAAGCTTTCTTT.

A few counts support this clone. V gene TRBV5-1 combines with J gene TRBJ2-5, with 7 bases lining up with TRBD1. After removal of 1 base from V and 1 base from J, the junction contained 4 bases not matched to a gene. CDR1 SGHRS and CDR2 YFSETQ come from the germline V gene. The CDR3 loop spans 15 amino acids. The CDR3 region is CASSLIGDSQETQYF. The CDR3 region has the DNA TGCGCCAGCAGCTTGATAGGGGACAGCCAAGAGACCCAGTACTTC.

This clone showed up just once. V usage is TRBV30 and J usage is TRBJ1-6; D not certain. V was trimmed by 0 bases and J by 10 bases, leaving 10 bases between them. Germline CDR1 is GTSNPN and CDR2 is SVGIG (reference sequence). The length of the CDR3 is 13 residues. The CDR3: CAWSVQSQSPLHF. As DNA, the CDR3 is TGTGCCTGGAGTGTACAGTCCCAATCACCCCTCCACTTT.

In this sample, this clone turned up a few times. The chain recombines TRBV7-3 with TRBJ2-1, with TRBD2 matching 7 bases. The trim removed 5 bases at V and 6 bases at J, leaving 7 bases unmatched. Per the germline V gene, CDR1 is SGHTA and CDR2 is FQGTGA. CDR3 length: 14 amino acids. CDR3 coding DNA: TGTGCCAGCAGCAAAAAGGGAGGGCCCAATGAGCAGTTCTTC. Translating gives CASSKKGGPNEQFF.

This clone was counted between two and nine times. The rearrangement joins TRBV27 to TRBJ1-6; D gene unclear. V was trimmed by 8 bases and J by 7 bases, leaving 9 bases between them. Germline CDR1 is MNHEY and CDR2 is SMNVEV (reference sequence). The CDR3 is 12 residues long. CDR3 in DNA: TGTGCCAGCCGAGAGGCAAATTCACCCCTCCACTTT. The encoded protein is CASREANSPLHF.

The chain joins TRBV6-4 to TRBJ1-1; 8 bases agree with TRBD1. Germline lookup yields CDR1 MRHNA and CDR2 SNTAGT. This CDR3 contains 14 residues. V gave up 6 bases and J gave up 2 bases; unmatched junction bases: 5. The CDR3 here is CASSPTGVNTEAFF. CDR3 DNA sequence: TGTGCCAGCAGCCCGACAGGGGTTAACACTGAAGCTTTCTTT.

This clone occurred a few times. This chain links TRBV9 with TRBJ1-2; D not certain. This CDR3 is 15 amino acids long. Trimming removed 3 bases at V and 8 bases at J, with 20 bases between. The germline CDR1 and CDR2 sequences are SGDLS and YYNGEE. The CDR3 DNA follows: TGTGCCAGCAGCGATGACAAGGCCCTACTTCGAGGCTACACCTTC. This encodes CASSDDKALLRGYTF.

This clone turned up a few times. The CDR3, as DNA: TGTGCCAGCAGCTTACATCTCGGGACAGTCACCTACGAGCAGTACTTC. Amino acids: CASSLHLGTVTYEQYF. The rearrangement joins TRBV7-9 to TRBJ2-7; TRBD1 matches 7 bases. Germline V gene lookup returns CDR1 SEHNR and CDR2 FQNEAQ (reference sequence). CDR3 size: 16 residues. V trimming: 2 bases; J trimming: 2 bases; junction bases outside the gene matches: 9.

This clone was picked up a small number of times. The rearrangement joins TRBV28 to TRBJ2-2, with 9 positions matching TRBD1. The CDR3 consists of 16 residues. The V gene's germline CDR1 is MDHEN and CDR2 SYDVKM. V lost 3 bases, J lost 6 bases, and 8 bases stayed unmatched. CDR3 region: CASSFLGTGLPGELFF. CDR3 sequence (DNA): TGTGCCAGCAGTTTCTTGGGGACAGGGCTCCCCGGGGAGCTGTTTTTT.

This clone was detected a few times. The chain employs TRBV27 and TRBJ2-7, with TRBD2 matching 12 bases. The germline CDR1 and CDR2 sequences are MNHEY and SMNVEV (reference sequence). The CDR3 length is 15 residues. After removal of 6 bases from V and 4 bases from J, the junction contained 7 bases not matched to a gene. CDR3 coding DNA: TGTGCCAGCAGCTCGGGACTAGCGGGCCGGTACGAGCAGTACTTC. Its translation is CASSSGLAGRYEQYF.

The rearrangement uses TRBV19 and TRBJ1-5; possibly TRBD1 for D (6 bases). Trimming stripped 7 bases from V and 1 base from J, with 8 bases between. Germline-derived CDR1 and CDR2 are LNHDA and SQIVND (reference sequence). CDR3 length: 13 residues. The CDR3 DNA reads as TGTGCCAGTAAGGGGGTAAGCAATCAGCCCCAGCATTTT. Translation gives CASKGVSNQPQHF.

This clone has just a few counts. The V and J genes are TRBV28 and TRBJ2-7; TRBD1 aligns across 7 bases. Germline CDR1 and CDR2: MDHEN and SYDVKM. J lost 1 base, V lost 5 bases, and 5 bases had no gene match. The CDR3 spans 14 residues. CDR3 loop: CASSVAGGSYEQYF. Here the CDR3 DNA reads TGTGCCAGCAGTGTGGCAGGGGGTTCCTACGAGCAGTACTTC.

The rearrangement joins TRBV7-2 to TRBJ2-7, with 7 bases lining up with TRBD2. Germline V gene data show CDR1 as SGHTA and CDR2 as FQGNSA. The ends lost 5 bases at V and 4 bases at J; junction bases unmatched: 8. CDR3 size: 14 residues. CDR3 in DNA: TGTGCCAGCAGCCCCGACCTGGGGGGGTACGAGCAGTACTTC. As protein: CASSPDLGGYEQYF.

In regard to this clone: The conserved phenylalanine or tryptophan normally closing the CDR3 is absent here, so this likely arose from a read error. The chain links TRBV5-4 to TRBJ2-2, with 8 positions matching TRBD2. Germline-derived CDR1 and CDR2 are SGHNT and YYREEE (reference sequence). The CDR3 length is 15 residues. Losses at the gene ends were 4 bases for V and 6 bases for J; bases not matched to a gene: 8. The CDR3 loop is CASSDSGAYPGELFV. CDR3 bases: TGTGCCAGCAGCGATAGCGGGGCCTACCCCGGGGAGCTGTTTGTT.

The gene calls are TRBV15 and TRBJ1-6, with a weak D call TRBD1 (5 bases). Germline V gene sequence: CDR1 LNHNV, CDR2 YYDKDF (reference sequence). V lost 3 bases and J 3 bases, leaving 12 bases between the germline ends. CDR3 length: 16 residues. CDR3 residues: CATSSPQGLYNSPLHF. The CDR3 DNA reads TGTGCCACCAGCAGTCCGCAGGGACTCTATAATTCACCCCTCCACTTT.

A few counts support this clone. V is TRBV5-1 and J is TRBJ2-5; 8 bases are shared with TRBD2. This CDR3 region has 16 residues. After removal of 2 bases from V and 3 bases from J, the junction contained 9 bases not matched to a gene. Germline CDR1 SGHRS, CDR2 YFSETQ. The CDR3 DNA sequence: TGCGCCAGCAGCTTTGGCCCCACTAGCGGCAAAGAGACCCAGTACTTC. It translates to CASSFGPTSGKETQYF. Filled out from reference TRBV5-1 and TRBJ2-5, the complete variable domain reads KAGVTQTPRYLIKTRGQQVTLSCSPISGHRSVSWYQQTPGQGLQFLFEYFSETQRNKGNFPGRFSGRQFSNSRSEMNVSTLELGDSALYLCASSFGPTSGKETQYFGPGTRLLVL.

This clone was detected a few times. The V call is TRBV19, the J call TRBJ1-1; tentatively, D is TRBD1 (5 bases). Germline V gene lookup returns CDR1 LNHDA and CDR2 SQIVND (reference sequence). The CDR3 runs to 14 residues. V lost 2 bases and J lost 0, with 7 bases in between. CDR3 in amino acids: CASSIHRLNTEAFF. The CDR3 DNA reads as TGTGCCAGTAGTATACACAGGTTGAACACTGAAGCTTTCTTT.

This clone was seen more than once but under ten times. This chain connects TRBV5-1 to TRBJ2-5; possible D gene TRBD2, 6 bases. The ends were cut back, 0 bases at V and 2 bases at J, with 17 bases in the middle. The CDR3 has 17 residues. Germline CDR1 and CDR2: SGHRS and YFSETQ. As DNA, the CDR3 is TGCGCCAGCAGCTTGGCCAGAGGAGGGGCGGGACAAGAGACCCAGTACTTC. Its protein product is CASSLARGGAGQETQYF. The whole variable domain, filled in from reference TRBV5-1 and TRBJ2-5, reads KAGVTQTPRYLIKTRGQQVTLSCSPISGHRSVSWYQQTPGQGLQFLFEYFSETQRNKGNFPGRFSGRQFSNSRSEMNVSTLELGDSALYLCASSLARGGAGQETQYFGPGTRLLVL.

The rearrangement uses TRBV18 and TRBJ2-7; 7 nucleotides match TRBD1. This CDR3 has 16 amino acids. Per the germline V gene, CDR1 is KGHSH and CDR2 is LQKENI. The junction had 8 bases not matched to a gene; V was cut back by 3 bases and J by 0 bases. CDR3 bases: TGTGCCAGCTCACCTCCCGGGACAGCTAGCTCCTACGAGCAGTACTTC. Amino acid sequence: CASSPPGTASSYEQYF.

This clone was seen more than once but under ten times. The V call is TRBV9, the J call TRBJ1-6; no firm D call. Per the germline V gene, CDR1 is SGDLS and CDR2 is YYNGEE. Trimming removed 0 bases at V and 7 bases at J, with 11 bases between. This CDR3 has 15 residues. The CDR3: CASSVDHSSNSPLHF. The CDR3 DNA is TGTGCCAGCAGCGTAGATCACAGCAGCAATTCACCCCTCCACTTT.